In its sample, the clone carrying this TCR beta chain was seen a few times. No antigen is known for it. PCR was performed using 60 Vbeta and 13 Jbeta primers. Repertoires were generated with immunoSEQ multiplex PCR, while TCRdb's copy carries only in-frame clones and drops some. The sample has about 150,000 clones; roughly four fifths are singletons. This entry is derived from a study of cytomegalovirus exposure and HLA in healthy donors. Overall study findings and caveats: Versus the approximately 700-donor mean, an Asian-associated ancestry cluster reportedly showed fewer N-insertions in a later analysis. TCR beta V- and J-gene trimming, according to a later analysis, was linked to a missense DCLRE1C variant. The HLA-A and HLA-B alleles of most subjects were reportedly predicted accurately from TCR beta sequences.

This CDR3 spans 15 amino acids. V shed 5 bases, J shed 13 bases, and the junction held 10 bases outside the gene matches. The germline V gene encodes CDR1 MDHEN and CDR2 SYDVKM. The rearrangement links TRBV28 to TRBJ2-1; 14 nucleotides line up with TRBD2. The source is a man aged 25 to 45 in good health and CMV-seronegative. The specimen was PBMCs. Here the CDR3 reads CASSPLGLAGGCQFF. The CDR3 bases are TGTGCCAGCAGTCCCCTAGGACTAGCGGGAGGTTGTCAGTTCTTC.